This TCR beta chain derives from a study of cytomegalovirus exposure and HLA in healthy donors. Whole-study context: The roughly 120 validation repertoires matched the roughly 650 first-cohort repertoires in platform, a later analysis reported.

Data came from immunoSEQ multiplex PCR; TCRdb stores just in-frame clones and leaves some out. The data hold under 250,000 clones, with roughly 84% observed a single time. V shed 5 bases and J shed 0 bases, with 7 bases lying between them. Germline CDR1 reads MDHEN; CDR2 reads SYDVKM. The CDR3 runs 13 residues. Worth noting for this clone: This specimen includes other DNA sequences encoding the same CDR3.

The sequenced sample was PBMCs. This receptor was identified in a woman between 18 and 30 years old in good health and CMV-seropositive. V is TRBV28 and J is TRBJ1-1; D is uncertain. CDR3 residues: CASSPDLNTEAFF. CDR3 coding DNA: TGTGCCAGCAGTCCCGACTTGAACACTGAAGCTTTCTTT. Supplemented by reference TRBV28 and TRBJ1-1, the full variable domain reads DVKVTQSSRYLVKRTGEKVFLECVQDMDHENMFWYRQDPGLGLRLIYFSYDVKMKEKGDIPEGYSVSREKKERFSLILESASTNQTSMYLCASSPDLNTEAFFGQGTRLTVV.